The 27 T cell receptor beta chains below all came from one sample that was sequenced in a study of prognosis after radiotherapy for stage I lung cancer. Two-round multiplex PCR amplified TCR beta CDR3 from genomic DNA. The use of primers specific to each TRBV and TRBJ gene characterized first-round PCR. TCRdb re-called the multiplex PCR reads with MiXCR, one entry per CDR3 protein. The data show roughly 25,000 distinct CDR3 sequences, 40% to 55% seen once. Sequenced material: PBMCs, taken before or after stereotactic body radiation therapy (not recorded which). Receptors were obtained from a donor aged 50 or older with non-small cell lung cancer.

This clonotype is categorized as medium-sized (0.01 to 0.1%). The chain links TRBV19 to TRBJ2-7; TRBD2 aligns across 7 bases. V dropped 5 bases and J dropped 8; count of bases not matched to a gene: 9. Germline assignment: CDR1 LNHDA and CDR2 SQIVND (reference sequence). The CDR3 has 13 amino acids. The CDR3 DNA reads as TGTGCCAGTAGTGCTGGACTAGAATCCCAGCAGTACTTC. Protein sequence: CASSAGLESQQYF.

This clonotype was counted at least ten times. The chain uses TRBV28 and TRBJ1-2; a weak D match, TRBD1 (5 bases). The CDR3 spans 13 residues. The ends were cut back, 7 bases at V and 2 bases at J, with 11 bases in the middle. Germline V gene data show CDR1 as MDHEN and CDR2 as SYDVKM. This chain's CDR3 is CASTRGLNYGYTF. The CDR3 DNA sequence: TGTGCCAGCACGCGGGGGTTAAACTATGGCTACACCTTC.

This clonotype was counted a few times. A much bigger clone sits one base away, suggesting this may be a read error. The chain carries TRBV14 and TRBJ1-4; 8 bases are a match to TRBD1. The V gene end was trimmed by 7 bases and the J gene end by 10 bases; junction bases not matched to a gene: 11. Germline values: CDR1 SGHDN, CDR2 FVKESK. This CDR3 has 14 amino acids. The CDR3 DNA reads TGTGCCAGCATCCCGACAGGGGCCGGCGTAAAACTGTTTTTT. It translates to CASIPTGAGVKLFF. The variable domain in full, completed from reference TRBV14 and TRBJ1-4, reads EAGVTQFPSHSVIEKGQTVTLRCDPISGHDNLYWYRRVMGKEIKFLLHFVKESKQDESGMPNNRFLAERTGGTYSTLKVQPAELEDSGVYFCASIPTGAGVKLFFGSGTQLSVL.

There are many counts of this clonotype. The CDR3 bases are TGTGCCAGCAGCAAGACAGGGTCGGATACGCAGTATTTT. Its protein product is CASSKTGSDTQYF. The chain links TRBV5-6 to TRBJ2-3, with 7 bases identical to TRBD1. The V gene end was trimmed by 4 bases and the J gene end by 6 bases; junction bases not matched to a gene: 5. The germline CDR1 and CDR2 sequences are SGHDT and YYEEEE. The CDR3 totals 13 residues.

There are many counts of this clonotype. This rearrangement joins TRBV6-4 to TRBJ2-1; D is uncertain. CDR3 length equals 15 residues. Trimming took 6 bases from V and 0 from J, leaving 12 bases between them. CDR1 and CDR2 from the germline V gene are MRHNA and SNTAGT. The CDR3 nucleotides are TGTGCCAGCAGCCCCACTGTAGGCTCCTACAATGAGCAGTTCTTC. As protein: CASSPTVGSYNEQFF.

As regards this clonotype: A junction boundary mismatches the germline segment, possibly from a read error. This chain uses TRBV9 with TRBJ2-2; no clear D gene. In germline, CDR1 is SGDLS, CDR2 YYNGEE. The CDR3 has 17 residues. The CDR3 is CASSVVTLGPRTGQLFF. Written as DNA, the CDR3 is TGTGCCAGCAGCGTAGTAACCTTGGGCCCCAGGACCGGGCAGCTTTTTTTT.

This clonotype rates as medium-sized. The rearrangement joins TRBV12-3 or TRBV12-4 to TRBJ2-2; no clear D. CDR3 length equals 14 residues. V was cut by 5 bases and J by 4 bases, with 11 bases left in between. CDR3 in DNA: TGTGCCAGCAGTGAACGCCAGAGCACCGGGGAGCTGTTTTTT. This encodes CASSERQSTGELFF.

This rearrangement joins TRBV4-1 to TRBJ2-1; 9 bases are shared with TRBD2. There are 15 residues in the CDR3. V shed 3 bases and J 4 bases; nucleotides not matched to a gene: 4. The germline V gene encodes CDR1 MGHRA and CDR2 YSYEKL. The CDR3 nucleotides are TGCGCCAGCAGCCAGACTAGCGGAGGATACAATGAGCAGTTCTTC. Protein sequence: CASSQTSGGYNEQFF.

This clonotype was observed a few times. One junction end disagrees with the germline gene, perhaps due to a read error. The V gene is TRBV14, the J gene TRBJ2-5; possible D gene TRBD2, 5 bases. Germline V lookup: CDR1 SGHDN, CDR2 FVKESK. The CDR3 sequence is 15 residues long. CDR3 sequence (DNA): TGTGCCAGCAGCCAAGGGACTTACTATCAAGAGAACCAGTACTTC. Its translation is CASSQGTYYQENQYF.

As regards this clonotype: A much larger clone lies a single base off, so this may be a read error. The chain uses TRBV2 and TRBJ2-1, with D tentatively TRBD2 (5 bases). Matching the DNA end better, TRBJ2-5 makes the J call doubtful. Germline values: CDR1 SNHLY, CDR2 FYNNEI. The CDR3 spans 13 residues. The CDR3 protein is CASSDCLGMAQYF. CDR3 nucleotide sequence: TGTGCCAGCAGTGACTGTCTCGGGATGGCCCAGTACTTC.

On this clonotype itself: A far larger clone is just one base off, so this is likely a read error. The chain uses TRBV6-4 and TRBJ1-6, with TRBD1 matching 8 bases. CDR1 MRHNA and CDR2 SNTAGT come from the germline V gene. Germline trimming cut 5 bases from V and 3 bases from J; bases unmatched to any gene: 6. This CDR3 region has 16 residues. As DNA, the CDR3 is TGTGCCAGCAGTTGGGACAGGAGGAACTATAATTCACCCCTCCACTTT. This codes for CASSWDRRNYNSPLHF.

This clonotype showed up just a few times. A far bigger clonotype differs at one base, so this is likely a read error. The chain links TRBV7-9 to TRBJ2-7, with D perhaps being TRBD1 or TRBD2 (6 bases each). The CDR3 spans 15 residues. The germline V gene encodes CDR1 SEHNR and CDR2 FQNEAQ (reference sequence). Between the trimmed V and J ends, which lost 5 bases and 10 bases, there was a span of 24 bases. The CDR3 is CASSVDRRRGSDQYF. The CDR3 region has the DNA TGTGCCAGCAGCGTGGACCGCAGGAGGGGGAGCGACCAGTACTTC.

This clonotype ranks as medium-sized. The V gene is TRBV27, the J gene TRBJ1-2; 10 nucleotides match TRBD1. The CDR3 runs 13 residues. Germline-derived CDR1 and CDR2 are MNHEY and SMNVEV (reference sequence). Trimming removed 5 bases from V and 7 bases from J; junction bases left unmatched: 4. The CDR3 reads CASSLRTGGGYTF. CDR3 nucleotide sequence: TGTGCCAGCAGTCTCCGGACAGGGGGTGGCTACACCTTC.

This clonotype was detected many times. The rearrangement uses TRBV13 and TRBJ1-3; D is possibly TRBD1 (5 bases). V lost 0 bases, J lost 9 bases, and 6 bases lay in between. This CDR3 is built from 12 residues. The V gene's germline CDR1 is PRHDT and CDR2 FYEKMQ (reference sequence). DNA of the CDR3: TGTGCCAGCAGCTTAGGGGACACCACCATATATTTT. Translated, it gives CASSLGDTTIYF.

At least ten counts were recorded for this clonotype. DNA for the CDR3: TGCAGTGCTAGAGGGGAGGTAAACTATGGCTACACCTTC. Amino acid sequence: CSARGEVNYGYTF. The chain employs TRBV20-1 and TRBJ1-2; D uncertain. Germline V lookup: CDR1 DFQATT, CDR2 SNEGSKA (reference sequence). Between the trimmed V and J ends, which lost 1 base and 2 bases, there was a span of 8 bases. This CDR3 comprises 13 residues.

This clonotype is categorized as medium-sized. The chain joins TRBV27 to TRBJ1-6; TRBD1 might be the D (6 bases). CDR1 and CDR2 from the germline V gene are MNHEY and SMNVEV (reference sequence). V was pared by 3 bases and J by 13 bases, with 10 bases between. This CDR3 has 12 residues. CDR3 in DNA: TGTGCCAGCAGTTTCAGGGGCCTCCCCCTCCACTTT. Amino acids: CASSFRGLPLHF.

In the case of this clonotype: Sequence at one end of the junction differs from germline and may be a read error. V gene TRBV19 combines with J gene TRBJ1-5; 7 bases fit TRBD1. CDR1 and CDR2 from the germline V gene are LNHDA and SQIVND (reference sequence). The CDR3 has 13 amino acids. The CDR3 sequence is CASLIRGYQPQHF. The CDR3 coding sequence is TGTGCCAGTCTTATCAGGGGGTACCAGCCCCAGCACTTT.

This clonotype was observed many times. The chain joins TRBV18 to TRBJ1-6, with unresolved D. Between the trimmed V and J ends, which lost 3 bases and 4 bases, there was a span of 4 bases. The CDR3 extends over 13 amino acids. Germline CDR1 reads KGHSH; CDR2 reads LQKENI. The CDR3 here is CASSPEYNSPLHF. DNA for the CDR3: TGTGCCAGCTCACCTGAATATAATTCACCCCTCCACTTT.

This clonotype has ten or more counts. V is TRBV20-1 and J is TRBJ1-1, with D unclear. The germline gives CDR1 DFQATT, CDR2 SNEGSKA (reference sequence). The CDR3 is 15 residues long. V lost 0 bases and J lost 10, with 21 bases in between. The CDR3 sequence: CSARDRTKSGSTAFF. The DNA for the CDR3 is TGCAGTGCTAGAGACCGAACGAAATCGGGGTCTACAGCTTTCTTT.

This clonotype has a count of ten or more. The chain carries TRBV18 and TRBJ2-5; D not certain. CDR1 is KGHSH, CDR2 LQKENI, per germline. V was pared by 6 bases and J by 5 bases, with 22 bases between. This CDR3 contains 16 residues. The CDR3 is CASSPLVFGAGETQYF. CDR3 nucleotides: TGTGCCAGCTCGCCTCTAGTCTTTGGAGCCGGGGAGACCCAGTACTTC.

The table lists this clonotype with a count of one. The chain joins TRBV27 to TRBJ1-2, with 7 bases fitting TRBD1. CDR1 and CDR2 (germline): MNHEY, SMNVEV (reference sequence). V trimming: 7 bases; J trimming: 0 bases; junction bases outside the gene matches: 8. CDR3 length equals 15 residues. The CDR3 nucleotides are TGTGCCAGCATGGATCAGGGACAGCCTAACTATGGCTACACCTTC. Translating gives CASMDQGQPNYGYTF.

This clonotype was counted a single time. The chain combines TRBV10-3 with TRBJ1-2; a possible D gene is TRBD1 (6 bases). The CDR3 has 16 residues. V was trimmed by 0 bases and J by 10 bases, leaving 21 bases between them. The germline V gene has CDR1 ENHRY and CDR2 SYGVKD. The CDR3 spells CAISESVIGTRYFYTF. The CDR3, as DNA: TGTGCCATCAGTGAGTCGGTGATAGGGACAAGGTATTTCTACACCTTC.

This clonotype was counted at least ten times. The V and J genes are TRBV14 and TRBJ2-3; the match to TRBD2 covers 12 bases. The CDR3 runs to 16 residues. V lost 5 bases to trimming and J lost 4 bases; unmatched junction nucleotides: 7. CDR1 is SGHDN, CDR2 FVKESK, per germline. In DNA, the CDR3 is TGTGCCAGCAGCTTTCGACTAGCGGGAGCGGCAGATACGCAGTATTTT. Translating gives CASSFRLAGAADTQYF.

The CDR3 loop reads CASSLTGRGNTIYF. The CDR3 DNA follows: TGTGCCAGCAGTCTGACCGGACGTGGAAACACCATATATTTT. The V call is TRBV6-1, the J call TRBJ1-3; D uncertain. Germline values: CDR1 MNHNS, CDR2 SASEGT. Trimming took 5 bases from V and 3 from J, leaving 11 bases between them. The CDR3 has 14 amino acids.

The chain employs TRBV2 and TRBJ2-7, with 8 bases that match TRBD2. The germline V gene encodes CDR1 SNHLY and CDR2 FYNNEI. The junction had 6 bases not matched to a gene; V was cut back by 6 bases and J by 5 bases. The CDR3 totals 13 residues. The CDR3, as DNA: TGTGCCAGCAGGGGACTAGGGAGGAACGAGCAGTACTTC. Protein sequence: CASRGLGRNEQYF.

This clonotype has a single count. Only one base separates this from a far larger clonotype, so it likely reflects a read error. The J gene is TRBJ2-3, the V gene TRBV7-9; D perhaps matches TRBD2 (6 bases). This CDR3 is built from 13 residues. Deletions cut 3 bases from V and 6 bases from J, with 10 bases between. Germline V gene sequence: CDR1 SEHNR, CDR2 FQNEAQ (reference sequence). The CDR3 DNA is TGTGCCAGCAGCTTTTCGGGAGAGGATACGCAGTATTTT. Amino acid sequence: CASSFSGEDTQYF.

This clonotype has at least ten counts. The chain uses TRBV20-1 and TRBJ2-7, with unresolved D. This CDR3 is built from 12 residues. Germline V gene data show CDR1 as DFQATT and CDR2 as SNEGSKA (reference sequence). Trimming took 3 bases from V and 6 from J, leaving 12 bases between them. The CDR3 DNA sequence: TGCAGTGCTAGTAGGAAAGTGGGCGAGCAGTACTTC. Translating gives CSASRKVGEQYF.